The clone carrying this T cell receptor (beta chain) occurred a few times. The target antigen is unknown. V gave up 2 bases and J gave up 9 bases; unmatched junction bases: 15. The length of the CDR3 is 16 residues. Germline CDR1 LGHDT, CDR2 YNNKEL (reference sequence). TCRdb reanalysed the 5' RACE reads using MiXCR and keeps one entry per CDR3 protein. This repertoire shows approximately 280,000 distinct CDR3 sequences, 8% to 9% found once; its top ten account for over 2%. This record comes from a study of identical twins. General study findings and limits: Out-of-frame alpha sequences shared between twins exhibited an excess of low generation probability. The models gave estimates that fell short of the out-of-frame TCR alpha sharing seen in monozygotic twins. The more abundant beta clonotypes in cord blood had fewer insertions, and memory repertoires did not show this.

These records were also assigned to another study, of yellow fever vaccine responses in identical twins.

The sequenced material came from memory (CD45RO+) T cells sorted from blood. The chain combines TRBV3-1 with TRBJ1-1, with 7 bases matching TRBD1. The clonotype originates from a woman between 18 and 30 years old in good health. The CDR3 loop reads CASSQFGQVAPRQAFF. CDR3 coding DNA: TGTGCCAGCAGCCAATTCGGACAGGTGGCCCCCCGTCAAGCTTTCTTT.